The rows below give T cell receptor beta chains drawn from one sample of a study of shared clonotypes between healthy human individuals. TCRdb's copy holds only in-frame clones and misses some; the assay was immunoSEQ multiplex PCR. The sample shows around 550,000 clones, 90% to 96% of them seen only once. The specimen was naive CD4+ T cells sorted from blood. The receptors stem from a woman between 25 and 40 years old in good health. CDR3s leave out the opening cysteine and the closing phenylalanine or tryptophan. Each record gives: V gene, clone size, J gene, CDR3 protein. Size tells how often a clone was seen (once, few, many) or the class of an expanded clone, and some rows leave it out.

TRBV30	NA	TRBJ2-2	AWSVQINTGELF
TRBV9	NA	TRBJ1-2	ASSVIGVAGYT
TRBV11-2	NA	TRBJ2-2	ASSLRTGVNTGELF
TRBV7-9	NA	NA	ATGTSGFTYEQY
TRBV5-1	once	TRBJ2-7	ASSEQISGPSTPYEQY
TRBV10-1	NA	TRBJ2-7	ASSGQGPYEQY
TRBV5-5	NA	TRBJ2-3	ASSSWLAQRTDTQY
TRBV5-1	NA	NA	ASMWGPGQNYEQY
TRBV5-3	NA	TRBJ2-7	ARSLASGNPYEQY
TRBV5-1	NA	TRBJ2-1	ASSPWVPYEQF
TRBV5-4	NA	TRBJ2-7	ASSRDSYEQY
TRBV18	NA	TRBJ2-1	ASSPPDSNEQF
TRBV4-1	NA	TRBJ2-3	ASSQDERSTDTQY
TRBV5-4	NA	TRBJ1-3	ASSLEANQYSGNTIY
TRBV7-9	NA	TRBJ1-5	ASSLVGRGRHQPQH
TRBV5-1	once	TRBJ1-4	ASSLFGGEGEKLF
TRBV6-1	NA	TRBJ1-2	ASSLSRQGRYGYT
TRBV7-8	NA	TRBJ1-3	ASSLASGTGGNTIY
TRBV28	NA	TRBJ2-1	ASIRNSLGVEQF
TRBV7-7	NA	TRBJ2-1	ASSLGTANEQF
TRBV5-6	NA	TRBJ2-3	ASSYKTSGSADTQY
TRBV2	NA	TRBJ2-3	ASRTSGRAEGFTDTQY
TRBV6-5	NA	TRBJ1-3	ASSYDRSLGNTIY
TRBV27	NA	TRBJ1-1	ASSLRGGGTEAF
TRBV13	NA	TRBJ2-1	ASRPGSGRVRGNEQF
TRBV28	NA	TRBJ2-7	ASSPRNKAYEQY
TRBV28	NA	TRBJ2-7	ASSSGGSPNEQY
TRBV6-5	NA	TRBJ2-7	ASSRNYEQY
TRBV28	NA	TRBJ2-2	ASDGWGMTGELF
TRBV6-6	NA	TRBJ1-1	ASSFRDRNTEAF
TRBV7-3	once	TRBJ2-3	ASSLLGGRGADTQY
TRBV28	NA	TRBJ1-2	ASTPDSPYGYT
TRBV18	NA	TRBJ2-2	ASPREGSTGELF
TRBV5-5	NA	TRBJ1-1	ASSLVVNTEAF
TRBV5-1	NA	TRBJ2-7	ASSPGQGPYEQY
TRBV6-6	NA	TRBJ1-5	ASSTGQGNQPQH
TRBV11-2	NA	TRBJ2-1	ASRVAGFLREQF
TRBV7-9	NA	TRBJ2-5	ASREKRVGIETQY
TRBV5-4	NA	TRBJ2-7	ASSLDTGFIDEQY
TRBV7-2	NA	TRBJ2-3	ASSLDGSGGADTQY
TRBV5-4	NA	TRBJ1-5	ASSFGTTNQPQH
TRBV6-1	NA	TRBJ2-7	AGGGTGPGYEQY
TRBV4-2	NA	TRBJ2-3	ASSQGTSGSAGPDTQY
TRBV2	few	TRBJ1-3	ASKGSGNTIY
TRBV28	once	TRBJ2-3	ASSLWDSRDTQY
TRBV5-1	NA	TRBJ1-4	ASSLDRITNEKLF
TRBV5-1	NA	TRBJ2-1	ASSLGLAGRGEQF
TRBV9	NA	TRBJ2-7	ASSVRDTLYEQY